The 18 T cell receptor beta chains presented below share a single source sample, sequenced in a study of shared clonotypes between healthy human individuals. Clones were sequenced by immunoSEQ multiplex PCR, and TCRdb holds only the in-frame ones, with some missing. The top ten clones hold about 0.34% of a sample with around 2.5 million clones, 80% to 95% of them seen once. The sequencing sample was made of naive CD4+ T cells from PBMCs. Subset reported: CD45RA+ positively selected. Receptor source: a man between 18 and 29 years old in good health. Some clones in this sample may be carry-over from other donors' samples.

V gene TRBV25-1 combines with J gene TRBJ2-2; TRBD2 might be the D (5 bases). The CDR3 length is 14 residues. V was cut by 6 bases and J by 6 bases, with 14 bases left in between. Germline assignment: CDR1 MGHDK and CDR2 SYGVNS. The CDR3 nucleotides are TGTGCCAGCAGGAATACCGGGGATCCCGGGGAGCTGTTTTTT. This translates into CASRNTGDPGELFF.

The genes are TRBV7-3 and TRBJ1-1, with TRBD1 matching 7 bases. The V gene's germline CDR1 is SGHTA and CDR2 FQGTGA. The CDR3 is 13 amino acids. After removal of 5 bases from V and 3 bases from J, the junction contained 3 bases not matched to a gene. The DNA for the CDR3 is TGTGCCAGCAGCCCGGGACAGCACACTGAAGCTTTCTTT. Its translation is CASSPGQHTEAFF. Looking up the rest from reference TRBV7-3 and TRBJ1-1 gives the full variable domain: GAGVSQTPSNKVTEKGKYVELRCDPISGHTALYWYRQSLGQGPEFLIYFQGTGAADDSGLPNDRFFAVRPEGSVSTLKIQRTERGDSAVYLCASSPGQHTEAFFGQGTRLTVV.

The rearrangement joins TRBV5-1 to TRBJ2-1, with a tentative D call TRBD2 (5 bases). The CDR3 is made up of 16 amino acids. The V gene lost 1 base and the J gene lost 4 bases, with 15 bases spanning the gap. The germline V gene has CDR1 SGHRS and CDR2 YFSETQ. CDR3 nucleotide sequence: TGCGCCAGCAGCTTGCCTCGGGCCTCGGGGTACAATGAGCAGTTCTTC. Translation: CASSLPRASGYNEQFF.

V is TRBV30 and J is TRBJ2-5; no clear D gene. V lost 8 bases, J lost 2 bases, and 18 bases lay in between. Germline CDR1 and CDR2: GTSNPN and SVGIG (reference sequence). The CDR3 has 14 amino acids. DNA for the CDR3: TGTGCCGCCCACCCCAGGTTCACGCAAGAGACCCAGTACTTC. Protein sequence: CAAHPRFTQETQYF.

The V and J genes are TRBV5-6 and TRBJ2-5, with D unclear. The J call could be wrong; TRBJ2-7 is a better fit for the DNA end. Germline values: CDR1 SGHDT, CDR2 YYEEEE. This CDR3 region has 13 residues. CDR3 amino acids: CASSLNVGGEQYF. The DNA for the CDR3 is TGTGCCAGCAGCTTGAACGTCGGCGGCGAGCAGTACTTC.

The CDR3 here is CASSYSRGLASEQYF. The CDR3 region has the DNA TGTGCCAGCAGTTACTCGAGAGGACTAGCGAGTGAGCAGTACTTC. This chain connects TRBV6-5 to TRBJ2-7; 9 bases fit TRBD2. CDR1 and CDR2 (germline): MNHEY, SVGAGI. V gave up 0 bases and J gave up 7 bases; unmatched junction bases: 7. This CDR3 spans 15 amino acids.

The rearrangement joins TRBV29-1 to TRBJ2-3; no reliable D call. V was pared by 6 bases and J by 4 bases, with 11 bases between. The CDR3 has 12 amino acids. Germline CDR1 reads SQVTM; CDR2 reads ANQGSEA. For the CDR3, the DNA is TGCAGCGTATTAGACGGATCAGATACGCAGTATTTT. The encoded protein is CSVLDGSDTQYF.

This chain joins TRBV28 and TRBJ2-1, with a weak D call TRBD2 (5 bases). Germline V gene lookup returns CDR1 MDHEN and CDR2 SYDVKM. V was cut by 4 bases and J by 8 bases, with 18 bases left in between. The CDR3 totals 15 residues. The CDR3 sequence: CASSSEHGLRDEQFF. Written as DNA, the CDR3 is TGTGCCAGCAGTTCAGAGCACGGACTCCGAGATGAGCAGTTCTTC.

Notes on this clone: Its ends do not fully match the called genes, so a read error is possible. The chain joins TRBV18 to TRBJ2-1; D could derive from TRBD1 or TRBD2 (5 bases each). CDR3 size: 15 residues. In germline, CDR1 is KGHSH, CDR2 LQKENI. The CDR3 DNA is TGTGCCAGCTCCCCACCGGGACCCGCCCTCAATGAGCAGTTCTTC. It encodes CASSPPGPALNEQFF.

This chain links TRBV6-5 with TRBJ1-6; unclear D gene. Germline V gene lookup returns CDR1 MNHEY and CDR2 SVGAGI. V was cut by 4 bases and J by 10 bases, with 17 bases left in between. This CDR3 region has 15 residues. The CDR3 here is CASSSIDPMRSPLHF. The CDR3 bases are TGTGCCAGCAGTTCCATCGACCCAATGAGGTCACCCCTCCACTTT.

The table lists this clone with a few counts. This chain joins TRBV25-1 and TRBJ1-1; unclear D gene. Germline V gives CDR1 MGHDK, CDR2 SYGVNS. V lost 7 bases and J lost 3, with 9 bases in between. The CDR3 runs 12 residues. In DNA form, the CDR3 reads TGTGCCAGCAAGGAGGGTCACACTGAAGCTTTCTTT. Translation gives CASKEGHTEAFF.

This clone occurred once. The chain couples TRBV5-5 to TRBJ2-5, with D uncertain. V was clipped by 0 bases and J by 2 bases, with 8 bases between them. Germline CDR1 is SGHKS and CDR2 is YYEKEE (reference sequence). This CDR3 spans 14 amino acids. The CDR3 sequence: CASSLGAKQETQYF. In DNA form, the CDR3 reads TGTGCCAGCAGCTTGGGTGCGAAACAAGAGACCCAGTACTTC.

The rearrangement joins TRBV19 to TRBJ1-5, with D perhaps TRBD1 (5 bases). Germline assignment: CDR1 LNHDA and CDR2 SQIVND (reference sequence). V was shortened by 3 bases and J by 6 bases, with 15 bases between the two germline ends. The CDR3 runs 15 residues. CDR3: CASSMGWEGTQPQHF. The CDR3 DNA reads as TGTGCCAGTAGTATGGGTTGGGAGGGGACTCAGCCCCAGCATTTT.

Worth noting for this clone: Distinct nucleotide sequences in the sample also encode this CDR3. V usage is TRBV5-1 and J usage is TRBJ2-3; 11 bases fit TRBD2. This CDR3 has 16 amino acids. The germline CDR1 and CDR2 sequences are SGHRS and YFSETQ. The trim removed 0 bases at V and 2 bases at J, leaving 2 bases unmatched. CDR3 DNA: TGCGCCAGCAGCTTGGGACTAGCGGGGACCACAGATACGCAGTATTTT. It yields the protein CASSLGLAGTTDTQYF.

The chain carries TRBV5-4 and TRBJ2-3, with no clear D. Trimming shortened V by 5 bases and J by 0 bases, and 13 bases separated the two germline ends. Germline V lookup: CDR1 SGHNT, CDR2 YYREEE (reference sequence). This CDR3 is built from 15 residues. CDR3 DNA: TGTGCCAGCAGTAATGGACCAAGTAGCACAGATACGCAGTATTTT. Translating gives CASSNGPSSTDTQYF.

This chain joins TRBV7-2 and TRBJ1-5; tentative D call: TRBD1 (5 bases). The ends were cut back, 0 bases at V and 7 bases at J, with 7 bases in the middle. The CDR3 length is 13 residues. In germline, CDR1 is SGHTA, CDR2 FQGNSA. CDR3 bases: TGTGCCAGCAGCTTAGCATGGGACCAGCCCCAGCATTTT. This sequence encodes CASSLAWDQPQHF.

This clone was found once. The chain couples TRBV4-1 to TRBJ1-2, with unresolved D. The CDR3 is 15 residues long. V was pared by 0 bases and J by 6 bases, with 14 bases between. Per germline, CDR1 MGHRA and CDR2 YSYEKL. CDR3 protein: CASSQDRLVPNGYTF. In DNA form, the CDR3 reads TGCGCCAGCAGCCAAGACAGACTTGTCCCTAATGGCTACACCTTC.

The chain employs TRBV4-2 and TRBJ2-7, with D perhaps matching TRBD1 or TRBD2 (5 bases each). This CDR3 comprises 12 residues. The germline CDR1 and CDR2 sequences are LGHNA and YNFKEQ. V was pared by 3 bases and J by 7 bases, with 10 bases between. In DNA form, the CDR3 reads TGTGCCAGCAGCCATGAGAGGGGTGAGCAGTACTTC. This codes for CASSHERGEQYF.